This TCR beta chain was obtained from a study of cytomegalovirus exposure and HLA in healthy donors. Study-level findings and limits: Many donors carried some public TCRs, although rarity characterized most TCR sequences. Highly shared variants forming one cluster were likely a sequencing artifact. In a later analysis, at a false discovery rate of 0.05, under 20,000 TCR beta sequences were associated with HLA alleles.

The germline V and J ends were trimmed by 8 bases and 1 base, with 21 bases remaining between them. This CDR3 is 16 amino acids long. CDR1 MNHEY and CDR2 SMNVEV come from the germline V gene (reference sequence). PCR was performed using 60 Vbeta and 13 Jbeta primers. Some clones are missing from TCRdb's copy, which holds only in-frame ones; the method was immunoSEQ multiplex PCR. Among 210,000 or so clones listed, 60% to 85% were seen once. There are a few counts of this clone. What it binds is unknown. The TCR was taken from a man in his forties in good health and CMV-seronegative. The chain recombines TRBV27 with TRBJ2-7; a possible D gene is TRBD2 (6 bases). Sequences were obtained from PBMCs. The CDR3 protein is CASFRARPSESYEQYF. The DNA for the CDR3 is TGTGCCAGCTTTCGGGCCCGGCCTAGCGAATCCTACGAGCAGTACTTC.